This T cell receptor beta chain emerged from a study of cytomegalovirus exposure and HLA in healthy donors. Of note for this clone: Its target is not known.

V was pared by 3 bases and J by 4 bases, with 16 bases between. Germline values: CDR1 SGHRS, CDR2 YFSETQ. The CDR3 consists of 15 residues. Study results and caveats: A few CMV-associated chains proved CMV antigen-specific in vitro. Later analysis indicated greater clonal expansion among HLA-associated TCR beta chains than among equally common other chains. About 87% or about 30% of the time was how often most TCR beta V segments were productive, according to an earlier analysis. The likely explanation for a cluster of highly shared sequence variants was sequencing artifact.

13 Jbeta primers and 60 Vbeta primers were used for the PCR. The method was immunoSEQ multiplex PCR; TCRdb's version includes in-frame clones alone and lacks a portion of them. The sample has fewer than 150,000 clones, 77% seen once. This TCR came from a human donor in good health. Input material: PBMCs. The V and J genes are TRBV5-1 and TRBJ1-1; tentatively, D is TRBD1 (6 bases). CDR3 in DNA: TGCGCCAGCAGCTCCTCAAGTACAGGGAGCACTGAAGCTTTCTTT. This gives the protein CASSSSSTGSTEAFF. The complete variable domain, with remaining parts taken from reference TRBV5-1 and TRBJ1-1, reads KAGVTQTPRYLIKTRGQQVTLSCSPISGHRSVSWYQQTPGQGLQFLFEYFSETQRNKGNFPGRFSGRQFSNSRSEMNVSTLELGDSALYLCASSSSSTGSTEAFFGQGTRLTVV.